A single sample gave rise to the 32 T cell receptor beta chains below, sequenced in a study of cytomegalovirus exposure and HLA in healthy donors. Use of 60 Vbeta and 13 Jbeta primers characterized the PCR. Measured with immunoSEQ multiplex PCR; TCRdb has only the in-frame clones, and not every one. Among approximately 190,000 clones, roughly 80% were seen once, and the ten largest hold 6.3%. The sample was PBMCs. These receptors all come from a man in his forties in good health and CMV-seropositive.

The chain couples TRBV30 to TRBJ2-1, with no clear D. The ends were cut back, 5 bases at V and 5 bases at J, with 10 bases in the middle. This CDR3 region has 12 residues. Per the germline V gene, CDR1 is GTSNPN and CDR2 is SVGIG (reference sequence). CDR3 in amino acids: CAWGPVNNEQFF. CDR3 DNA sequence: TGTGCCTGGGGCCCAGTCAACAATGAGCAGTTCTTC.

This sequence joins TRBV5-4 and TRBJ2-3, with 10 positions matching TRBD2. The CDR3 is 16 residues long. Germline lookup yields CDR1 SGHNT and CDR2 YYREEE (reference sequence). Trimming at V came to 4 bases and at J to 2 bases, leaving 7 bases not matched to a gene. CDR3 nucleotides: TGTGCCAGCAGCAAACTAGCGGGGCTAAACACAGATACGCAGTATTTT. Translated: CASSKLAGLNTDTQYF.

The rearrangement uses TRBV5-6 and TRBJ1-4; D remains unclear. V was pared by 0 bases and J by 4 bases, with 10 bases between. CDR3 length: 15 residues. Germline loops: CDR1 SGHDT, CDR2 YYEEEE. The CDR3 region has the DNA TGTGCCAGCAGCTTGGGCGTAACCAATAATGAAAAACTGTTTTTT. It specifies CASSLGVTNNEKLFF.

The gene calls are TRBV28 and TRBJ1-4; perhaps TRBD1 as D (6 bases). V was pared by 3 bases and J by 5 bases, with 10 bases between. The CDR3 has 14 amino acids. The germline gives CDR1 MDHEN, CDR2 SYDVKM. This CDR3 reads CASSLGGLNEKLFF. CDR3 in DNA: TGTGCCAGCAGTTTGGGGGGGCTCAATGAAAAACTGTTTTTT.

The chain recombines TRBV28 with TRBJ1-2; D remains ambiguous. This CDR3 contains 13 residues. The V end lost 1 base, the J end lost 0 bases, and 3 bases lay between the germline ends. Germline CDR1 and CDR2: MDHEN and SYDVKM. The CDR3: CASSLYSNYGYTF. The CDR3 coding sequence is TGTGCCAGCAGTTTATACTCTAACTATGGCTACACCTTC.

The chain links TRBV7-6 to TRBJ2-3, with 8 bases aligning to TRBD2. The V gene's germline CDR1 is SGHVS and CDR2 FNYEAQ. The CDR3 has 14 residues. Trimming at V came to 5 bases and at J to 4 bases, leaving 5 bases not matched to a gene. The CDR3 spells CASSPAAGADTQYF. The CDR3 DNA follows: TGTGCCAGCAGCCCGGCAGCGGGGGCAGATACGCAGTATTTT. The whole variable domain, filled in from reference TRBV7-6 and TRBJ2-3, reads GAGVSQSPRYKVTKRGQDVALRCDPISGHVSLYWYRQALGQGPEFLTYFNYEAQQDKSGLPNDRFSAERPEGSISTLTIQRTEQRDSAMYRCASSPAAGADTQYFGPGTRLTVL.

J is TRBJ1-3 and V is TRBV27; D is unclear. CDR1 MNHEY and CDR2 SMNVEV come from the germline V gene (reference sequence). V was cut by 6 bases and J by 0 bases, with 12 bases left in between. The CDR3 is 15 residues long. For the CDR3, the DNA is TGTGCCAGCAGCGTAAAGCCCCTCTCTGGAAACACCATATATTTT. As protein: CASSVKPLSGNTIYF.

The genes are TRBV2 and TRBJ2-1, with a possible D match to TRBD1 (6 bases). Trimming left V 6 bases short and J 4 bases short, with 16 bases between. Germline V gives CDR1 SNHLY, CDR2 FYNNEI. The CDR3 is 15 amino acids. CDR3: CASSQRDTSYNEQFF. The CDR3 DNA follows: TGTGCCAGCAGCCAAAGGGACACCTCATACAATGAGCAGTTCTTC.

The chain recombines TRBV12-5 with TRBJ1-2; possible D gene TRBD1, 5 bases. V was cut by 6 bases and J by 4 bases, with 12 bases left in between. The CDR3 runs 13 residues. Germline CDR1 reads LGHNT; CDR2 reads FRNRAP. The CDR3 here is CASGPGGSYGYTF. CDR3 bases: TGTGCTAGTGGCCCTGGGGGGTCCTATGGCTACACCTTC.

Written as DNA, the CDR3 is TGTGCCAGCAGCGTAGTGGGACTAGCGGGGGGGAGCACAGATACGCAGTATTTT. Residues: CASSVVGLAGGSTDTQYF. The genes are TRBV9 and TRBJ2-3; the match to TRBD2 covers 16 bases. The germline V gene encodes CDR1 SGDLS and CDR2 YYNGEE. The CDR3 spans 18 residues. V shed 0 bases, J shed 0 bases, and the junction held 1 base outside the gene matches.

This chain joins TRBV5-1 and TRBJ2-7, with 8 bases identical to TRBD1. This CDR3 has 16 amino acids. Germline V lookup: CDR1 SGHRS, CDR2 YFSETQ. The V and J ends lost 4 bases and 3 bases, in that order; junction bases with no gene match: 12. The CDR3: CASSGAGTGKLYEQYF. The CDR3 DNA sequence: TGCGCCAGCAGCGGGGCCGGGACAGGAAAGCTCTACGAGCAGTACTTC. Full variable domain (rest looked up from reference TRBV5-1 and TRBJ2-7): KAGVTQTPRYLIKTRGQQVTLSCSPISGHRSVSWYQQTPGQGLQFLFEYFSETQRNKGNFPGRFSGRQFSNSRSEMNVSTLELGDSALYLCASSGAGTGKLYEQYFGPGTRLTVT.

V usage is TRBV19 and J usage is TRBJ2-3; TRBD2 matches at 7 bases. The CDR3 runs to 15 residues. Germline CDR1 LNHDA, CDR2 SQIVND (reference sequence). Trimming took 5 bases from V and 0 from J; bases not matched to a gene: 5. CDR3 nucleotides: TGTGCCAGTAGTGTGACTAGCCGGAGCACAGATACGCAGTATTTT. It encodes CASSVTSRSTDTQYF.

CDR3 region: CASSLSGAFSGNTIYF. DNA of the CDR3: TGTGCCAGCAGCCTCTCGGGTGCGTTCTCTGGAAACACCATATATTTT. The chain couples TRBV7-3 to TRBJ1-3; D is unclear. Trimming removed 5 bases at V and 0 bases at J, with 14 bases between. The CDR3 covers 16 residues. The germline CDR1 and CDR2 sequences are SGHTA and FQGTGA.

This chain links TRBV30 with TRBJ1-4; D is possibly TRBD1 (6 bases). The germline gives CDR1 GTSNPN, CDR2 SVGIG (reference sequence). The CDR3 spans 13 residues. V was shortened by 4 bases and J by 7 bases, with 13 bases between the two germline ends. Here the CDR3 reads CAWKAGEGEKLFF. The DNA of the CDR3 is TGTGCCTGGAAAGCAGGGGAGGGTGAAAAACTGTTTTTT.

The chain joins TRBV28 to TRBJ2-7, with D maybe TRBD1 (5 bases). Germline V CDR1 and CDR2: MDHEN, SYDVKM. Trimming left V 6 bases short and J 0 bases short, with 9 bases between. This CDR3 comprises 13 residues. As DNA, the CDR3 is TGTGCCAGCAGCTACAGGAGCTCCTACGAGCAGTACTTC. Translation: CASSYRSSYEQYF.

The V call is TRBV27, the J call TRBJ1-2, with TRBD1 identical over 7 bases. Trimming removed 4 bases from V and 4 bases from J; junction bases left unmatched: 3. CDR3 length equals 13 residues. Germline CDR1 MNHEY, CDR2 SMNVEV (reference sequence). The CDR3 nucleotides read TGTGCCAGCAGTTCGAACAGGGGCTATGGCTACACCTTC. Translated, it gives CASSSNRGYGYTF.

The V gene is TRBV20-1, the J gene TRBJ2-1; D is perhaps TRBD2 (5 bases). The CDR3 runs to 11 residues. Germline CDR1 and CDR2: DFQATT and SNEGSKA (reference sequence). Between the trimmed V and J ends, which lost 5 bases and 10 bases, there was a span of 12 bases. Written as DNA, the CDR3 is TGCAGTGCTGAGGACTTCAGGGAGCAGTTCTTC. It is translated as CSAEDFREQFF.

The chain combines TRBV4-3 with TRBJ1-2; 10 bases fit TRBD1. After removal of 0 bases from V and 3 bases from J, the junction contained 13 bases not matched to a gene. The CDR3 consists of 19 residues. Looked up from germline, CDR1 is LGHNA and CDR2 is YSLEER. The CDR3 here is CASSQDIALGQGSDYGYTF. The CDR3, as DNA: TGCGCCAGCAGCCAAGATATCGCTCTGGGACAGGGGTCAGACTATGGCTACACCTTC.

V is TRBV5-1 and J is TRBJ2-1; TRBD2 aligns across 15 bases. V was pared by 3 bases and J by 8 bases, with 6 bases of the junction left unmatched. This CDR3 comprises 16 residues. Germline V gene data show CDR1 as SGHRS and CDR2 as YFSETQ. This CDR3 reads CASSSTGLAGGYEQFF. The CDR3, as DNA: TGCGCCAGCAGCTCCACCGGACTAGCGGGGGGGTATGAGCAGTTCTTC.

The chain has TRBV2 and TRBJ1-2, with a tentative D call TRBD1 (6 bases). Trimming shortened V by 7 bases and J by 3 bases, and 12 bases separated the two germline ends. Per the germline V gene, CDR1 is SNHLY and CDR2 is FYNNEI. The CDR3 is 13 amino acids. Here the CDR3 DNA reads TGTGCCAGCACACAGGGTGGGGACTATGGCTACACCTTC. Translating gives CASTQGGDYGYTF.

To note about this clone: The junction and the germline gene differ at one end; a read error may be behind it. The chain carries TRBV11-2 and TRBJ1-2, with a tentative D call TRBD1 (5 bases). CDR3 length: 13 residues. Germline V lookup: CDR1 SGHAT, CDR2 FQNNGV. The CDR3: CASSLGEARGYTF. The DNA for the CDR3 is TGTGCCAGCAGTTTAGGGGAGGCGCGTGGCTACACCTTC.

The chain links TRBV28 to TRBJ1-2, with a weak D call TRBD1 (5 bases). Germline assignment: CDR1 MDHEN and CDR2 SYDVKM. V lost 4 bases to trimming and J lost 3 bases, with 12 bases between them. This CDR3 has 14 amino acids. In DNA, the CDR3 is TGTGCCAGCAGTTCCCAGGACACCTACTATGGCTACACCTTC. It translates to CASSSQDTYYGYTF.

The gene calls are TRBV7-6 and TRBJ1-6; D gene ambiguous. The CDR3 runs 17 residues. V shed 0 bases and J shed 8 bases, with 17 bases lying between them. Germline values: CDR1 SGHVS, CDR2 FNYEAQ. CDR3 in DNA: TGTGCCAGCAGCTTAGCCATCGGCGGCGGTGCCGATTCACCCCTCCACTTT. Translation gives CASSLAIGGGADSPLHF. The full variable domain, in which reference TRBV7-6 and TRBJ1-6 provide the parts outside the CDR3, is GAGVSQSPRYKVTKRGQDVALRCDPISGHVSLYWYRQALGQGPEFLTYFNYEAQQDKSGLPNDRFSAERPEGSISTLTIQRTEQRDSAMYRCASSLAIGGGADSPLHFGNGTRLTVT.

The rearrangement links TRBV19 to TRBJ1-4, with 7 bases that match TRBD1. Germline values: CDR1 LNHDA, CDR2 SQIVND (reference sequence). V was pared by 6 bases and J by 4 bases, with 8 bases of the junction left unmatched. The CDR3 spans 15 residues. The CDR3 sequence is CASSTTGQFNEKLFF. The DNA of the CDR3 is TGTGCCAGTAGCACTACGGGACAGTTTAATGAAAAACTGTTTTTT.

The gene calls are TRBV6-1 and TRBJ2-3, with no clear D. Trimming left V 6 bases short and J 10 bases short, with 11 bases between. Germline-derived CDR1 and CDR2 are MNHNS and SASEGT. The CDR3 extends over 11 amino acids. This chain's CDR3 is CASRLTRAQYF. The CDR3 DNA is TGTGCCAGCAGATTGACAAGAGCGCAGTATTTT.

This chain uses TRBV7-9 with TRBJ1-1; D is uncertain. The CDR3 spans 15 residues. Germline-derived CDR1 and CDR2 are SEHNR and FQNEAQ (reference sequence). V was clipped by 3 bases and J by 2 bases, with 13 bases between them. The CDR3, as DNA: TGTGCCAGCAGCTTTAGACTGGGTGGCAACACTGAAGCTTTCTTT. This translates into CASSFRLGGNTEAFF.

This clone was seen a handful of times. The chain links TRBV7-9 to TRBJ1-2; no definite D call. Germline V gene data show CDR1 as SEHNR and CDR2 as FQNEAQ (reference sequence). Deletions cut 5 bases from V and 6 bases from J, with 10 bases between. There are 12 residues in the CDR3. The CDR3 region has the DNA TGTGCCAGCAGCCCAACGTCGGATGGCTACACCTTC. Protein sequence: CASSPTSDGYTF.

The chain carries TRBV19 and TRBJ2-2, with 11 nucleotides matching TRBD2. This CDR3 comprises 16 residues. The J segment lost 8 bases and the V segment lost 3 bases, leaving 8 bases of the junction unmatched. Germline values: CDR1 LNHDA, CDR2 SQIVND (reference sequence). CDR3 sequence reads: CASSMASGGHLGELFF. The DNA of the CDR3 is TGTGCCAGTAGTATGGCTAGCGGGGGGCACTTGGGGGAGCTGTTTTTT. Complete variable domain (other parts from reference TRBV19 and TRBJ2-2): DGGITQSPKYLFRKEGQNVTLSCEQNLNHDAMYWYRQDPGQGLRLIYYSQIVNDFQKGDIAEGYSVSREKKESFPLTVTSAQKNPTAFYLCASSMASGGHLGELFFGEGSRLTVL.

The chain combines TRBV7-3 with TRBJ1-6; D is possibly TRBD1 (6 bases). The CDR3 loop spans 13 amino acids. Trimming pared 5 bases from V and 11 bases from J, leaving 13 bases between. Per the germline V gene, CDR1 is SGHTA and CDR2 is FQGTGA. Here the CDR3 DNA reads TGTGCCAGCAGCACCCGACAGGAGGCACCCCTCCACTTT. It codes for CASSTRQEAPLHF.

The genes are TRBV6-1 and TRBJ2-5, with 10 bases matching TRBD1. Germline CDR1 and CDR2: MNHNS and SASEGT. The CDR3 is 14 residues long. Losses at the gene ends were 4 bases for V and 5 bases for J; bases not matched to a gene: 4. This chain's CDR3 is CASSARTGGETQYF. The CDR3 DNA reads TGTGCCAGCAGTGCACGGACAGGGGGGGAGACCCAGTACTTC.

This CDR3 reads CASRSNRGRLNEQFF. CDR3 bases: TGTGCCAGCAGGTCAAACAGGGGGCGCTTAAATGAGCAGTTCTTC. The chain recombines TRBV11-2 with TRBJ2-1, with 9 bases identical to TRBD1. The ends lost 6 bases at V and 7 bases at J; junction bases unmatched: 10. This CDR3 comprises 15 residues. Germline values: CDR1 SGHAT, CDR2 FQNNGV. The variable domain in full, completed from reference TRBV11-2 and TRBJ2-1, reads EAGVAQSPRYKIIEKRQSVAFWCNPISGHATLYWYQQILGQGPKLLIQFQNNGVVDDSQLPKDRFSAERLKGVDSTLKIQPAKLEDSAVYLCASRSNRGRLNEQFFGPGTRLTVL.

The rearrangement uses TRBV4-1 and TRBJ2-7, with TRBD2 identical over 10 bases. With 1 base clipped from V and 2 bases from J, the junction kept 11 bases outside the gene matches. The CDR3 loop spans 18 amino acids. In germline, CDR1 is MGHRA, CDR2 YSYEKL. CDR3 sequence reads: CASSQVLGAGGSPYEQYF. The CDR3 DNA reads TGCGCCAGCAGCCAAGTGTTGGGAGCGGGGGGGTCGCCCTACGAGCAGTACTTC.